Listed here are 9 T cell receptor beta chains from one sample, sequenced in a study of beta chain features in type 1 diabetes. Study-level results: Among all four CD4+ subsets, Type 1 diabetes patients had TCRB CDR3s that were moderately but significantly shorter.

Reverse transcription of all isolated RNA meant that expressed TCRB transcripts were sequenced. Only in-frame clones appear in the TCRdb table, and some are missing; sequencing was by immunoSEQ multiplex PCR. The sample includes 130,000 or so clones, roughly 17% seen only once; the top ten take 2% to 2.5%. Antigens for these TCRs are unknown. Sample: central memory CD4+ T cells from blood. The receptors stem from a man aged 30 to 45 with type 1 diabetes.

This chain uses TRBV4-3 with TRBJ2-7; possibly TRBD1 for D (6 bases). CDR3 length: 14 amino acids. The germline gives CDR1 LGHNA, CDR2 YSLEER. V was trimmed by 3 bases and J by 7 bases, leaving 16 bases between them. The CDR3 region is CASSHVRGGGEQYF. CDR3 in DNA: TGCGCCAGCAGCCATGTCAGGGGCGGTGGGGAGCAGTACTTC.

This clone was observed a handful of times. The chain recombines TRBV25-1 with TRBJ1-5; D possibly corresponds to TRBD1 (5 bases). V lost 3 bases and J lost 4, with 10 bases in between. The germline V gene encodes CDR1 MGHDK and CDR2 SYGVNS. The CDR3 has 14 residues. The CDR3 sequence is CASSDPGLNQPQHF. The CDR3 nucleotides are TGTGCCAGCAGTGACCCAGGGTTGAATCAGCCCCAGCATTTT.

There are a few counts of this clone. The CDR3 loop is CASDNRADSPLHF. The CDR3 nucleotides read TGTGCCAGCGATAACAGGGCGGATTCACCCCTCCACTTT. This rearrangement joins TRBV6-1 to TRBJ1-6; maybe TRBD1 (6 bases). The CDR3 sequence is 13 residues long. Trimming took 8 bases from V and 8 from J, leaving 13 bases between them. In germline, CDR1 is MNHNS, CDR2 SASEGT.

This chain uses TRBV7-9 with TRBJ2-5; D not certain. Germline CDR1 is SEHNR and CDR2 is FQNEAQ (reference sequence). This CDR3 contains 12 residues. V shed 1 base and J shed 3 bases, with 3 bases lying between them. The chain's CDR3 is CASSLGEETQYF. CDR3 in DNA: TGTGCCAGCAGCTTAGGGGAAGAGACCCAGTACTTC.

This clone was observed at least ten times. The rearrangement uses TRBV25-1 and TRBJ2-3, with D possibly TRBD1 on 6 matching bases. V was cut by 2 bases and J by 6 bases, with 12 bases left in between. The CDR3 is made up of 14 amino acids. Germline values: CDR1 MGHDK, CDR2 SYGVNS. The CDR3 DNA sequence: TGTGCCAGCAGTGAACAGGGGAAGGGGGATACGCAGTATTTT. Residues: CASSEQGKGDTQYF.

The V and J genes are TRBV9 and TRBJ2-3; the D is unclear. Germline V gene sequence: CDR1 SGDLS, CDR2 YYNGEE. V shed 0 bases and J shed 0 bases, with 2 bases lying between them. The CDR3 has 13 amino acids. This CDR3 reads CASSVGSTDTQYF. CDR3 nucleotides: TGTGCCAGCAGCGTAGGCAGCACAGATACGCAGTATTTT.

The table lists this clone with a few counts. As DNA, the CDR3 is TGTGCCAGCGGGACAGGGGGCTACGAGCAGTACTTC. Residues: CASGTGGYEQYF. V and J are TRBV27 and TRBJ2-7; the match to TRBD1 covers 11 bases. Germline V gene data show CDR1 as MNHEY and CDR2 as SMNVEV (reference sequence). J was trimmed by 3 bases and V by 8 bases; bases with no gene match: 0. This CDR3 contains 12 residues.

A word on this clone: A much larger clone differs from this one at a single base, so this may be a read error. This chain links TRBV18 with TRBJ2-7; tentatively, D is TRBD1 (5 bases). The V and J ends lost 2 bases and 5 bases respectively, with 10 bases between them. The CDR3 length is 13 residues. Germline V lookup: CDR1 KGHSH, CDR2 LQKENI. The CDR3 loop reads CASSPGAADEQYF. The CDR3 bases are TGTGCCAGCTCACCAGGGGCGGCAGACGAGCAGTACTTC.

V is TRBV7-3 and J is TRBJ2-2, with D perhaps matching TRBD2 (5 bases). V was trimmed by 6 bases and J by 1 base, leaving 15 bases between them. There are 16 residues in the CDR3. Germline CDR1 SGHTA, CDR2 FQGTGA. CDR3 protein: CASRKAGKKNTGELFF. The CDR3 nucleotides are TGTGCCAGCAGAAAAGCCGGGAAGAAGAACACCGGGGAGCTGTTTTTT.